The 12 T cell receptor beta chains below all came from one sample that was sequenced in a study of response to subunit inactivated influenza vaccine. Each CDR3 protein gets one entry after TCRdb re-called the RT-PCR reads with MiXCR. Of hundreds of thousands of distinct CDR3 sequences detected, approximately 7.6% appear once; the ten largest clones hold roughly 13%. The specimen comprised PBMCs from blood, sampled less than 30 months after vaccination. All receptors derive from a man between 50 and 69 years old who received an inactivated influenza vaccine.

This clonotype was seen a handful of times. CDR3 DNA sequence: TGTGCCAGCAGTTTACCCCCGAGCTCCTACAATGAGCAGTTCTTC. This codes for CASSLPPSSYNEQFF. The chain is built from TRBV12-3 or TRBV12-4 and TRBJ2-1, with D uncertain. Trimming took off 2 bases at V and 0 bases at J, with 8 bases between the two ends. The CDR3 length is 15 residues.

This clonotype was picked up many times. The chain links TRBV7-2 to TRBJ2-5, with unresolved D. V gave up 3 bases and J gave up 5 bases, with 7 bases separating them. The germline V gene has CDR1 SGHTA and CDR2 FQGNSA. The CDR3 contains 12 residues. CDR3 in amino acids: CASSLGFETQYF. The CDR3, as DNA: TGTGCCAGCAGCTTGGGGTTTGAGACCCAGTACTTC.

The chain joins TRBV7-2 to TRBJ1-2, with TRBD1 identical over 12 bases. Germline lookup yields CDR1 SGHTA and CDR2 FQGNSA. This CDR3 has 16 residues. V gave up 5 bases and J gave up 8 bases; unmatched junction bases: 12. CDR3: CASSPFGTGGIKGYTF. CDR3 nucleotide sequence: TGTGCCAGCAGCCCCTTTGGGACAGGGGGCATTAAAGGCTACACCTTC.

The chain joins TRBV9 to TRBJ2-7; TRBD1 matches at 7 bases. Germline CDR1 and CDR2: SGDLS and YYNGEE. The CDR3 loop spans 14 amino acids. Trimming took 0 bases from V and 6 from J; bases not matched to a gene: 6. The CDR3 DNA is TGTGCCAGCAGCGTAGGGGACAGTAATTTCGAGCAGTACTTC. It codes for CASSVGDSNFEQYF. Full variable domain (rest looked up from reference TRBV9 and TRBJ2-7): DSGVTQTPKHLITATGQRVTLRCSPRSGDLSVYWYQQSLDQGLQFLIQYYNGEERAKGNILERFSAQQFPDLHSELNLSSLELGDSALYFCASSVGDSNFEQYFGPGTRLTVT.

This clonotype was observed a few times. Here the CDR3 DNA reads TGCAGCGTTGAAAAGCAGGGGTACACTGAAGCTTTCTTT. Protein sequence: CSVEKQGYTEAFF. The chain carries TRBV29-1 and TRBJ1-1; possible D gene TRBD1, 6 bases. With 2 bases removed from V and 3 bases from J, the gap between germline ends came to 10 bases. The CDR3 contains 13 residues. Per the germline V gene, CDR1 is SQVTM and CDR2 is ANQGSEA.

The sample holds a few counts of this clonotype. This chain joins TRBV5-1 and TRBJ2-3, with no clear D. This CDR3 is 15 amino acids long. Germline CDR1 reads SGHRS; CDR2 reads YFSETQ. Trimming shortened V by 0 bases and J by 0 bases, and 8 bases separated the two germline ends. CDR3 nucleotides: TGCGCCAGCAGCTTGGGCTACGGGAGCACAGATACGCAGTATTTT. Protein product: CASSLGYGSTDTQYF.

This clonotype was seen a few times. J is TRBJ1-1 and V is TRBV11-2; tentatively, D is TRBD1 (5 bases). Germline V gene sequence: CDR1 SGHAT, CDR2 FQNNGV. The CDR3 has 13 residues. V was pared by 5 bases and J by 4 bases, with 11 bases between. CDR3 nucleotides: TGTGCCAGCAGCCCGGGACCCTTCACTGAAGCTTTCTTT. This sequence encodes CASSPGPFTEAFF.

The chain employs TRBV25-1 and TRBJ1-2, with TRBD1 identical over 7 bases. V lost 3 bases to trimming and J lost 2 bases; unmatched junction nucleotides: 6. Germline loops: CDR1 MGHDK, CDR2 SYGVNS. The CDR3 is made up of 15 amino acids. This CDR3 is CASSDIGTANYGYTF. The CDR3 nucleotides are TGTGCCAGCAGTGACATCGGGACAGCAAACTATGGCTACACCTTC.

This clonotype was seen a few times. The V call is TRBV30, the J call TRBJ2-5; D call uncertain. The CDR3 has 11 amino acids. Trimming shortened V by 0 bases and J by 5 bases, and 4 bases separated the two germline ends. The germline V gene encodes CDR1 GTSNPN and CDR2 SVGIG (reference sequence). The CDR3, as DNA: TGTGCCTGGAGTGTTGTTGAGACCCAGTACTTC. This translates into CAWSVVETQYF.

This clonotype was seen a few times. The V and J genes are TRBV12-3 or TRBV12-4 and TRBJ1-1; D might be TRBD1 (6 bases). Trimming cost V 3 bases and J 5 bases, with 10 bases left between them. This CDR3 is built from 13 residues. CDR3 DNA: TGTGCCAGCAGTTTCCCGGGGGCGACTGAAGCTTTCTTT. This gives the protein CASSFPGATEAFF.

This clonotype has ten or more counts. CDR3 region: CASGRGTQYF. As DNA, the CDR3 is TGTGCCAGCGGTCGGGGAACGCAGTATTTT. The chain carries TRBV12-3 or TRBV12-4 and TRBJ2-3; D possibly corresponds to TRBD2 (5 bases). The CDR3 is 10 amino acids. Trimming shortened V by 8 bases and J by 9 bases, and 9 bases separated the two germline ends.

This rearrangement joins TRBV6-5 to TRBJ2-5; D is perhaps TRBD2 (5 bases). CDR1 MNHEY and CDR2 SVGAGI come from the germline V gene. The V end was cut by 0 bases, the J end by 4 bases, with 15 bases between. The CDR3 has 16 amino acids. The CDR3 sequence is CASSYSSRVVGETQYF. The DNA for the CDR3 is TGTGCCAGCAGTTACTCGTCGAGGGTAGTTGGAGAGACCCAGTACTTC.